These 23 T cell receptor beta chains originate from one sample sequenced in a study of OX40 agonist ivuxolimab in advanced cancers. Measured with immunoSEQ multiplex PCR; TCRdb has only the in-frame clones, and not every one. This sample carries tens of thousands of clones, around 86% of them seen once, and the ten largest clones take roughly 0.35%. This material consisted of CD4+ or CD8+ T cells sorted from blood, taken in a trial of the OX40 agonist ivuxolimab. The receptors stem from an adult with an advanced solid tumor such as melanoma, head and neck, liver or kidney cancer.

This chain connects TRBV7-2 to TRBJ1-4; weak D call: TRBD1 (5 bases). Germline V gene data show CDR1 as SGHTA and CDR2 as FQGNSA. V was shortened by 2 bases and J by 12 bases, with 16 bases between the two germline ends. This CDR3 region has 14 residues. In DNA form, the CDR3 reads TGTGCCAGCAGCTTAAGGCGGGGATTGGGGGAACTGTTTTTT. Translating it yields CASSLRRGLGELFF. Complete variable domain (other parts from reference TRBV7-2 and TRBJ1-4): GAGVSQSPSNKVTEKGKDVELRCDPISGHTALYWYRQSLGQGLEFLIYFQGNSAPDKSGLPSDRFSAERTGGSVSTLTIQRTQQEDSAVYLCASSLRRGLGELFFGSGTQLSVL.

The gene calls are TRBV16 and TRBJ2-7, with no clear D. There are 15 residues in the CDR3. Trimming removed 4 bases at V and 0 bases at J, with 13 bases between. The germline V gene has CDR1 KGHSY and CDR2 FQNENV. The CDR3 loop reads CASSPPTTTSYEQYV. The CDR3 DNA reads TGTGCCAGCAGCCCTCCGACGACCACCTCCTACGAGCAGTACGTC.

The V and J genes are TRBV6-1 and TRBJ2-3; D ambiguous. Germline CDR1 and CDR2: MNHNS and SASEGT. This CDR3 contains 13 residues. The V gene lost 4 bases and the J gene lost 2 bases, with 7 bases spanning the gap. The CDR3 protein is CASSASATDTQYF. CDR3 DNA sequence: TGTGCCAGCAGTGCATCAGCCACAGATACGCAGTATTTT.

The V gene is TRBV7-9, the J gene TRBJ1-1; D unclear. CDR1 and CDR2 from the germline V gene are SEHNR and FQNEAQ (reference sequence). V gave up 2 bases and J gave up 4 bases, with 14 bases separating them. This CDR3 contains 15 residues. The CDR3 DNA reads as TGTGCCAGCAGCTTAATCCCAGGTGGTTCCACTGAAGCTTTCTTT. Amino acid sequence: CASSLIPGGSTEAFF.

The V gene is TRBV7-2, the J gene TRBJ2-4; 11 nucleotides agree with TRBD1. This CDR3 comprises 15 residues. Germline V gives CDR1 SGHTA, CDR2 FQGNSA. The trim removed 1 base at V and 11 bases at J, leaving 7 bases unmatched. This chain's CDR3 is CASSLEGWDRGVQYF. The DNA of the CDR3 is TGTGCCAGCAGCTTAGAGGGATGGGACAGGGGGGTTCAGTACTTC.

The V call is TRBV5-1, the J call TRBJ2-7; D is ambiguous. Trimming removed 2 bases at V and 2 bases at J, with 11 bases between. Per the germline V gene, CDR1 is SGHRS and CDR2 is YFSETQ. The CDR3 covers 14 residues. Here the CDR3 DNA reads TGCGCCAGCAGCTTATACCCTGGGACCTACGAGCAGTACTTC. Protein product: CASSLYPGTYEQYF.

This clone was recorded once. The CDR3 protein is CASSVAYGYTF. The CDR3 DNA sequence: TGTGCCAGCAGCGTAGCCTATGGCTACACCTTC. This chain connects TRBV9 to TRBJ1-2; no definite D call. The CDR3 length is 11 residues. V was trimmed by 0 bases and J by 4 bases, leaving 1 base between them. In germline, CDR1 is SGDLS, CDR2 YYNGEE.

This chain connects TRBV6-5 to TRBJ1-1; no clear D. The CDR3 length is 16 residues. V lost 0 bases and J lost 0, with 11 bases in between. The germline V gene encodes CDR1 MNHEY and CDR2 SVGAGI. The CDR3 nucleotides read TGTGCCAGCAGTTACTCGTTAGGGCAGATGAACACTGAAGCTTTCTTT. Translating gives CASSYSLGQMNTEAFF.

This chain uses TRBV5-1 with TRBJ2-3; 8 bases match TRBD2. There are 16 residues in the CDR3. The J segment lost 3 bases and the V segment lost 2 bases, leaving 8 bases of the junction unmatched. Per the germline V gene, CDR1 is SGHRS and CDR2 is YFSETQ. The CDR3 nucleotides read TGCGCCAGCAGCTTTTTCGCGGGGGGTGGGACAGATACGCAGTATTTT. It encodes CASSFFAGGGTDTQYF.

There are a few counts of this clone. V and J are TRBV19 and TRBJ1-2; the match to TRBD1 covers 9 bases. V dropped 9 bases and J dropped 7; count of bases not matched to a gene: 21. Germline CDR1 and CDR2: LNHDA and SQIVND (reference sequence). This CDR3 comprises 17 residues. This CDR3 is CASSLPGTGFRTFGYTF. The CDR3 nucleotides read TGTGCCAGCTCCTTGCCCGGGACAGGGTTTAGGACGTTTGGCTACACCTTC.

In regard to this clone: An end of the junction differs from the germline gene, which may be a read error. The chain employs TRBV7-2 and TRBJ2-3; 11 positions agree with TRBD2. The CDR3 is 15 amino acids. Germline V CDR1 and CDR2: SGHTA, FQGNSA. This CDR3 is CASRLAGGPADTQYF. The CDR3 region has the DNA TGTGCCAGCAGGTTAGCGGGGGGGCCCGCAGATACGCAGTATTTT.

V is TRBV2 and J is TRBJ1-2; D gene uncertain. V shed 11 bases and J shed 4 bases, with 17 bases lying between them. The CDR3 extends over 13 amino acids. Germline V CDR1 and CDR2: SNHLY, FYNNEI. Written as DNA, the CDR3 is TGTGCCGGGTCAGAGATGCCGGGCTATGGCTACACCTTC. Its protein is CAGSEMPGYGYTF.

CDR3 residues: CASSEEGLGPGELFF. The DNA for the CDR3 is TGTGCCAGCAGTGAGGAGGGCCTTGGACCCGGGGAGCTGTTTTTT. This chain uses TRBV25-1 with TRBJ2-2, with D possibly matching TRBD2 (6 bases). CDR3 length: 15 residues. V was clipped by 3 bases and J by 6 bases, with 14 bases between them. CDR1 and CDR2 (germline): MGHDK, SYGVNS.

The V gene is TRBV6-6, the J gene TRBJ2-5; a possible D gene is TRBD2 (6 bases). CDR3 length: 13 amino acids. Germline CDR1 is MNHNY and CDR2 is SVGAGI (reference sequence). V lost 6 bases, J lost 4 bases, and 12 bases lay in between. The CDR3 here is CASSSAGGETQYF. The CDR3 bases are TGTGCCAGCAGCTCCGCCGGGGGAGAGACCCAGTACTTC.

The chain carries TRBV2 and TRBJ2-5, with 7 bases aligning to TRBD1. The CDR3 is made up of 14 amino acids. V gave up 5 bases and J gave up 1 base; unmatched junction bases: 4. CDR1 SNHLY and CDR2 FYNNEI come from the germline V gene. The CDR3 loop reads CASSYWDSQETQYF. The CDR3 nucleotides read TGTGCCAGCAGTTACTGGGACAGCCAAGAGACCCAGTACTTC.

DNA of the CDR3: TGTGCCAGCAGCAAAGAGGTCAGCCTTGGAAGTGGCTACACCTTC. Protein sequence: CASSKEVSLGSGYTF. This sequence joins TRBV21-1 and TRBJ1-2. TRBV21-1 is marked as a pseudogene. The CDR3 runs 15 residues.

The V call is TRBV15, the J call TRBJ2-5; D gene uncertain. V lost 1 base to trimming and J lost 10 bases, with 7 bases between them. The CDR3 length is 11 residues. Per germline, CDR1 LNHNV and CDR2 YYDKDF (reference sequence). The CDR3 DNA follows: TGTGCCACCAGCAGAGGACCCCACCAGTACTTC. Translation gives CATSRGPHQYF.

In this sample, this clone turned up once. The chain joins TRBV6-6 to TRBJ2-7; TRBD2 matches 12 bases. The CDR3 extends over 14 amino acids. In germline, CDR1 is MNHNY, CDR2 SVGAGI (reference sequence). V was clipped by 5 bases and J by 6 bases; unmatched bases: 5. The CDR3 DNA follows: TGTGCCAGCAGTCGGACTAGCGGGACGGCCGAGCAGTACTTC. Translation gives CASSRTSGTAEQYF.

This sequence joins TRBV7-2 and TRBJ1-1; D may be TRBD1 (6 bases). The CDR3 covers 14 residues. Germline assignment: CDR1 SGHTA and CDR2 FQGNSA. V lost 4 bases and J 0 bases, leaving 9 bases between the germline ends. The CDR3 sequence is CASSSTGLNTEAFF. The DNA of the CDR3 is TGTGCCAGCAGCTCCACAGGGCTGAACACTGAAGCTTTCTTT.

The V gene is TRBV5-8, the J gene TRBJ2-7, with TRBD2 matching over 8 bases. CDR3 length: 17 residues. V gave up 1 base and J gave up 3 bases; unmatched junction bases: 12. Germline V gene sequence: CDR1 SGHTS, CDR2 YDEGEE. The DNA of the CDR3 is TGTGCCAGCAGCTTGTTCGAGCTTAGCGGGATTTACTACGAGCAGTACTTC. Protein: CASSLFELSGIYYEQYF.

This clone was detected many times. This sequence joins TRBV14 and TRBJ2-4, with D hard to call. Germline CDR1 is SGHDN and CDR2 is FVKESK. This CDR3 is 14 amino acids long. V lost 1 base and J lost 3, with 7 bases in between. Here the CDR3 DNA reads TGTGCCAGCAGCCAAGGAAATTACAAAAACATTCAGTACTTC. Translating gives CASSQGNYKNIQYF. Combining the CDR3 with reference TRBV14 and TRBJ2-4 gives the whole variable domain EAGVTQFPSHSVIEKGQTVTLRCDPISGHDNLYWYRRVMGKEIKFLLHFVKESKQDESGMPNNRFLAERTGGTYSTLKVQPAELEDSGVYFCASSQGNYKNIQYFGAGTRLSVL.

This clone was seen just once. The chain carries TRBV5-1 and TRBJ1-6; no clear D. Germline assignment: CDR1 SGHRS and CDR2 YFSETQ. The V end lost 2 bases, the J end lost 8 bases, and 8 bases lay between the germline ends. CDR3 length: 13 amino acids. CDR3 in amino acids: CASSFGVDSPLHF. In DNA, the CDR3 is TGCGCCAGCAGCTTCGGGGTTGATTCACCCCTCCACTTT.

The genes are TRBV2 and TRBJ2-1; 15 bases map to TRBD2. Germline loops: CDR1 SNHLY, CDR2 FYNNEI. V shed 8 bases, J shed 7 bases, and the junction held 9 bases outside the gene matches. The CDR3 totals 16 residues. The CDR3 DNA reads TGTGCCAGCGGCCCGGGACTAGCGGGGGGAGAGAATGAGCAGTTCTTC. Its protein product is CASGPGLAGGENEQFF.